One and the same sample provided the 8 T cell receptor beta chains below, sequenced in a study of blood T cell repertoires in COVID-19 (dated by TCRdb to 2019 to 2021). Libraries came from the immunoSEQ multiplex PCR assay. The immuneACCESS repertoire file appears here via TCRdb, limited to in-frame rearrangements. These files lack a portion of the clones; in checked studies, under half of the deficit traces to unresolved V genes, and the cause of the others is not known. The sample table contains 110,000 or so clones; only one count was recorded for 88% of them. Under 9% of the sample lies in the top ten. Sequences were obtained from peripheral blood. These receptors came from a woman between 70 and 85 years old who had recovered from COVID-19.

The chain carries TRBV3-1 (or the pseudogene TRBV3-2) and TRBJ2-7, with 7 bases that match TRBD2. The CDR3 loop spans 15 amino acids. With V trimmed by 4 bases and J by 0 bases, 6 bases remained unmatched. From germline, CDR1 is LGHDT and CDR2 YNNKEL (reference sequence). CDR3 nucleotide sequence: TGTGCCAGCAGCCCTAGGGGAGGGTACTCCTACGAGCAGTACTTC. Translating gives CASSPRGGYSYEQYF.

This chain joins TRBV7-2 and TRBJ1-3; 8 bases align to TRBD1. Germline V gene lookup returns CDR1 SGHTA and CDR2 FQGNSA. The CDR3 length is 13 residues. The V gene end was trimmed by 5 bases and the J gene end by 4 bases; junction bases not matched to a gene: 1. In DNA, the CDR3 is TGTGCCAGCAGCGGGGACAGGGGAAACACCATATATTTT. Its translation is CASSGDRGNTIYF. Using reference TRBV7-2 and TRBJ1-3 for the parts outside the CDR3, the full variable domain is GAGVSQSPSNKVTEKGKDVELRCDPISGHTALYWYRQSLGQGLEFLIYFQGNSAPDKSGLPSDRFSAERTGGSVSTLTIQRTQQEDSAVYLCASSGDRGNTIYFGEGSWLTVV.

V is TRBV4-2 and J is TRBJ2-7, with TRBD1 as a possible D gene (6 bases). Germline V lookup: CDR1 LGHNA, CDR2 YNFKEQ. This CDR3 spans 14 amino acids. The V end lost 4 bases, the J end lost 3 bases, and 13 bases lay between the germline ends. The CDR3 region is CASSRRQAGYEQYF. In DNA, the CDR3 is TGTGCCAGCAGCCGACGACAGGCGGGCTACGAGCAGTACTTC.

The chain has TRBV6-6 and TRBJ1-1; no clear D gene. Looked up from germline, CDR1 is MNHNY and CDR2 is SVGAGI (reference sequence). This CDR3 has 15 amino acids. Trimming took off 8 bases at V and 1 base at J, with 17 bases between the two ends. The CDR3 here is CASSRGGEGNTEAFF. The CDR3 bases are TGTGCCAGCTCACGCGGCGGGGAGGGGAACACTGAAGCTTTCTTT.

V usage is TRBV30 and J usage is TRBJ1-6, with TRBD1 identical over 7 bases. Germline V gene lookup returns CDR1 GTSNPN and CDR2 SVGIG (reference sequence). The CDR3 spans 13 residues. J lost 5 bases, V lost 4 bases, and 2 bases had no gene match. The CDR3 DNA reads as TGTGCCTGGAACCAGGGGGATAATTCACCCCTCCACTTT. It yields the protein CAWNQGDNSPLHF.

This chain links TRBV3-1 (or the pseudogene TRBV3-2) with TRBJ1-1, with D unresolved. Trimming took off 4 bases at V and 1 base at J, with 10 bases between the two ends. In germline, CDR1 is LGHDT, CDR2 YNNKEL (reference sequence). This CDR3 contains 14 residues. CDR3 amino acids: CASSLFAGNTEAFF. The CDR3 DNA follows: TGTGCCAGCAGCCTATTCGCCGGGAACACTGAAGCTTTCTTT.

The chain recombines TRBV30 with TRBJ1-5; D possibly corresponds to TRBD1 (5 bases). Between the trimmed V and J ends, which lost 0 bases and 2 bases, there was a span of 11 bases. The CDR3 sequence is 15 residues long. Germline loops: CDR1 GTSNPN, CDR2 SVGIG (reference sequence). The CDR3: CAWSVPGVGNQPQHF. CDR3 nucleotide sequence: TGTGCCTGGAGTGTACCGGGGGTTGGCAATCAGCCCCAGCATTTT.

The chain joins TRBV12-3 or TRBV12-4 to TRBJ2-5; 7 bases are shared with TRBD1. V shed 3 bases and J 6 bases; nucleotides not matched to a gene: 4. This CDR3 has 13 residues. The chain's CDR3 is CASSFPGGQTQYF. The CDR3 DNA is TGTGCCAGCAGTTTCCCAGGGGGTCAGACCCAGTACTTC.